These 18 T cell receptor beta chains came from one sample sequenced in a study of tissue T cells after allogeneic stem cell transplantation. The assay was immunoSEQ multiplex PCR, and TCRdb's table has in-frame clones only and misses some. The table has about 43,000 clones, roughly 92% seen once. Specimen: blood, collected before transplantation. Source of these receptors: a woman aged 40-69 years who later had graft-versus-host disease after an allogeneic stem cell transplant.

The genes are TRBV7-8 and TRBJ2-7; D unclear. The CDR3 consists of 12 residues. The germline CDR1 and CDR2 sequences are SGHVS and FQNEAQ. Trimming left V 5 bases short and J 9 bases short, with 14 bases between. In DNA, the CDR3 is TGTGCCAGCAGCCTCGGTAGCCCGGCGCAGTACTTC. As protein: CASSLGSPAQYF.

V and J are TRBV29-1 and TRBJ2-2; 10 bases align to TRBD2. After removal of 3 bases from V and 7 bases from J, the junction contained 20 bases not matched to a gene. This CDR3 has 19 amino acids. The germline CDR1 and CDR2 sequences are SQVTM and ANQGSEA. CDR3 in amino acids: CSVDGGSSSGGGRFGELFF. As DNA, the CDR3 is TGCAGCGTTGACGGAGGGTCATCTAGCGGGGGTGGAAGATTCGGGGAGCTGTTTTTT.

The chain carries TRBV4-2 and TRBJ2-7; 8 bases align to TRBD2. Germline V gives CDR1 LGHNA, CDR2 YNFKEQ. CDR3 length: 18 amino acids. With V trimmed by 1 base and J by 3 bases, 14 bases remained unmatched. As DNA, the CDR3 is TGTGCCAGCAGCCAAGTCCCCCCGGCTAGCGGGTCACACTACGAGCAGTACTTC. Its protein product is CASSQVPPASGSHYEQYF.

The V and J genes are TRBV25-1 and TRBJ2-7; 7 nucleotides agree with TRBD1. Trimming at V came to 7 bases and at J to 2 bases, leaving 5 bases not matched to a gene. The CDR3 is made up of 13 amino acids. Germline V gene lookup returns CDR1 MGHDK and CDR2 SYGVNS. Here the CDR3 DNA reads TGTGCCAGCACCGACAGGGACGCCTACGAGCAGTACTTC. It codes for CASTDRDAYEQYF.

The chain employs TRBV30 and TRBJ1-4; D ambiguous. V lost 3 bases, J lost 0 bases, and 11 bases lay in between. Germline CDR1 and CDR2: GTSNPN and SVGIG (reference sequence). There are 15 residues in the CDR3. CDR3 coding DNA: TGTGCCTGGAGCGGGATAATCTCAACTAATGAAAAACTGTTTTTT. This gives the protein CAWSGIISTNEKLFF.

The chain joins TRBV5-1 to TRBJ2-7, with 9 nucleotides matching TRBD1. The CDR3 covers 15 residues. The germline V gene encodes CDR1 SGHRS and CDR2 YFSETQ. The V segment lost 3 bases and the J segment 2 bases; nucleotides outside the gene matches: 6. The CDR3 bases are TGCGCCAGCAGCTGGGGTGGGGACAGGGCCTACGAGCAGTACTTC. Its translation: CASSWGGDRAYEQYF. The whole variable domain, remainder taken from reference TRBV5-1 and TRBJ2-7, is KAGVTQTPRYLIKTRGQQVTLSCSPISGHRSVSWYQQTPGQGLQFLFEYFSETQRNKGNFPGRFSGRQFSNSRSEMNVSTLELGDSALYLCASSWGGDRAYEQYFGPGTRLTVT.

CDR3 DNA: TGTGCCAGCAGCTACAGCGGGAGTTCCTACAATGAGCAGTTCTTC. It is translated as CASSYSGSSYNEQFF. The V gene is TRBV7-2, the J gene TRBJ2-1, with 8 bases fitting TRBD2. The CDR3 runs 15 residues. Germline V gene lookup returns CDR1 SGHTA and CDR2 FQGNSA. Trimming cost V 4 bases and J 1 base; bases outside gene matches: 3.

The chain recombines TRBV24-1 with TRBJ1-2; D may be TRBD1 (5 bases). Germline CDR1 and CDR2: KGHDR and SFDVKD. This CDR3 contains 13 residues. The ends were cut back, 5 bases at V and 14 bases at J, with 20 bases in the middle. DNA of the CDR3: TGTGCCACCAGTGGGACCACCAACGGGGGATGGACCTTC. Its protein product is CATSGTTNGGWTF.

This clone came up once. The V and J genes are TRBV15 and TRBJ2-1; 7 bases map to TRBD2. The CDR3 is made up of 15 amino acids. V gave up 0 bases and J gave up 4 bases; unmatched junction bases: 3. Germline V gene lookup returns CDR1 LNHNV and CDR2 YYDKDF (reference sequence). CDR3 in amino acids: CATSRETSTYNEQFF. CDR3 nucleotide sequence: TGTGCCACCAGCAGAGAGACTAGCACATACAATGAGCAGTTCTTC.

V is TRBV6-5 and J is TRBJ1-1; 7 bases map to TRBD1. Per germline, CDR1 MNHEY and CDR2 SVGAGI. Losses at the gene ends were 7 bases for V and 5 bases for J; bases not matched to a gene: 7. CDR3 size: 13 residues. The CDR3 is CASTPGRGTEAFF. The CDR3 DNA reads TGTGCCAGCACCCCCGGCAGGGGGACTGAAGCTTTCTTT.

The genes are TRBV19 and TRBJ2-1, with D maybe TRBD2 (6 bases). V was shortened by 3 bases and J by 1 base, with 7 bases between the two germline ends. Germline CDR1 reads LNHDA; CDR2 reads SQIVND (reference sequence). The CDR3 length is 14 residues. CDR3 amino acids: CASSIGSSYNEQFF. Here the CDR3 DNA reads TGTGCCAGTAGTATCGGGAGTTCCTACAATGAGCAGTTCTTC.

The chain employs TRBV29-1 and TRBJ1-1; D is uncertain. The V end lost 2 bases, the J end lost 3 bases, and 7 bases lay between the germline ends. Germline CDR1 is SQVTM and CDR2 is ANQGSEA. CDR3 length: 12 residues. CDR3 loop: CSVEISYTEAFF. The DNA for the CDR3 is TGCAGCGTTGAAATTTCCTACACTGAAGCTTTCTTT.

J is TRBJ2-7 and V is TRBV10-3, with 8 bases that match TRBD2. The germline V gene has CDR1 ENHRY and CDR2 SYGVKD. The CDR3 consists of 13 residues. V lost 7 bases and J lost 2; bases outside the gene matches: 4. CDR3 in DNA: TGTGCCATCAAGCGGGAGAGTGCCTACGAGCAGTACTTC. Translating gives CAIKRESAYEQYF.

The V and J genes are TRBV28 and TRBJ2-7; 8 nucleotides agree with TRBD1. There are 15 residues in the CDR3. Unmatched junction bases numbered 9, after V lost 5 bases and J lost 3 bases. Germline V gene lookup returns CDR1 MDHEN and CDR2 SYDVKM. Written as DNA, the CDR3 is TGTGCCAGCAGTCCAGGGGGACAGGCGATCTACGAGCAGTACTTC. Amino acids: CASSPGGQAIYEQYF.

This chain connects TRBV6-5 to TRBJ1-2; D unresolved. CDR1 and CDR2 (germline): MNHEY, SVGAGI. V dropped 6 bases and J dropped 2 bases, with 10 bases sitting between them. CDR3 length: 13 amino acids. The CDR3 bases are TGTGCCAGCAGGAGGACTGAAAACTATGGCTACACCTTC. Residues: CASRRTENYGYTF.

The genes are TRBV10-1 and TRBJ2-7; 9 positions match TRBD2. CDR3 length: 13 residues. The trim removed 4 bases at V and 6 bases at J, leaving 4 bases unmatched. Germline V gene lookup returns CDR1 WNHNN and CDR2 SYGVQD (reference sequence). In DNA, the CDR3 is TGCGCCAGCAGTGCGGGACTAGCCAGCGAGCAGTACTTC. This codes for CASSAGLASEQYF.

V gene TRBV10-3 combines with J gene TRBJ2-3, with a weak D call TRBD2 (5 bases). The CDR3 length is 11 residues. Germline-derived CDR1 and CDR2 are ENHRY and SYGVKD. V shed 11 bases and J shed 5 bases, with 11 bases lying between them. In DNA form, the CDR3 reads TGTGCCGTGAGGGCGTTAGATACGCAGTATTTT. Its protein is CAVRALDTQYF.

Only one count was recorded for this clone. The gene calls are TRBV29-1 and TRBJ2-2; TRBD1 aligns across 11 bases. V was clipped by 6 bases and J by 4 bases; unmatched bases: 4. Germline values: CDR1 SQVTM, CDR2 ANQGSEA. This CDR3 region has 14 residues. CDR3 coding DNA: TGCAGCGTCGGACAGGGGGCTTCCACCGGGGAGCTGTTTTTT. Protein product: CSVGQGASTGELFF.